This T cell receptor beta chain was profiled in a study of cytomegalovirus exposure and HLA in healthy donors. The study's findings and limits: Exclusion as indistinguishable affected some V segments, including TRBV6-2 and TRBV6-3.

PCR was performed using 60 Vbeta and 13 Jbeta primers. Produced via immunoSEQ multiplex PCR; TCRdb's table is partial and in-frame only. The sample yields tens of thousands of clones, under 80% seen once. Note on this clone: Its target is not known.

Germline values: CDR1 SGHNT, CDR2 YENEEA. The CDR3 sequence is 19 residues long. V was pared by 2 bases and J by 5 bases, with 12 bases of the junction left unmatched. Input material: PBMCs. The TCR comes from a woman in her 30s in good health and CMV-seronegative. The V and J genes are TRBV11-3 and TRBJ2-1; 13 nucleotides agree with TRBD2. The DNA of the CDR3 is TGTGCCAGCAGCTTATTCGGGACTAGCGGGAAACAAATTAACAATGAGCAGTTCTTC. This encodes CASSLFGTSGKQINNEQFF.